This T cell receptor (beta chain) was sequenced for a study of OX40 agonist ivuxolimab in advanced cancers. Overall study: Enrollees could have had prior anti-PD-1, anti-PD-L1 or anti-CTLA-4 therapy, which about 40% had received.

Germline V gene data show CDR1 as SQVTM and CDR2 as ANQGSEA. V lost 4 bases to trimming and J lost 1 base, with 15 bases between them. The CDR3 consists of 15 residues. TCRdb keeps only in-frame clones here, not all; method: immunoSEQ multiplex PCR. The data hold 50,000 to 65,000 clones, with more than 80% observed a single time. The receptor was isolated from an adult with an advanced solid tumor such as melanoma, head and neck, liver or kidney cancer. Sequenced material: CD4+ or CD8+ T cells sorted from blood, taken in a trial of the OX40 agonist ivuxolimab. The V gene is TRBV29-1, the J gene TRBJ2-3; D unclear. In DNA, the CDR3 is TGCAGCGTTGCGATAGGGCAAACTCGCACAGATACGCAGTATTTT. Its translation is CSVAIGQTRTDTQYF.